This record looks at one T cell receptor beta chain sequence and its context. The table lists this clone with a few counts. Its antigen remains undetermined. No base quality values were provided; no much bigger clone lies one nucleotide off. This record belongs to a study of beta chain features in type 1 diabetes (dated 2018 in TCRdb). Describing the broader study: Patients and healthy donors did not differ in mean age, gender distribution, total cell number or subset yield. A total of 107,917,701 sorted cells were examined across all samples, and RNA yield correlated strongly with the number of cells per subset. The study compared the TCRB repertoires of sorted circulating CD4+ T cell subsets in recently diagnosed type 1 diabetes patients with those in matched healthy donors. Regulatory and stem cell-like memory subsets were obtained from only 8 patients and roughly eight healthy donors, while naive and central memory subsets were obtained from all 30 or so donors.

Here is what the overall study found, with its caveats: At VDJ recombination sites, type 1 diabetes patients had fewer insertions and more deleted nucleotides, which implies abnormalities in thymic rearrangement. HLA sub-analyses involved small numbers of individuals, so any influence of HLA type on TCRB rearrangement remained unresolved. A moderate but significant shortening of TCRB CDR3 length was observed in type 1 diabetes patients in all four CD4+ subsets. Shorter templates might be favored by PCR, yet because patient and control samples were amplified and corrected together, any such skew would affect both groups equally. Because cDNA was sequenced instead of genomic DNA, highly expressing activated cells could be over-represented, though the groups showed no difference in activation or CD3 levels. Naive, central memory and regulatory TCRB repertoires appeared to be more similar among patients than among healthy donors.

Trimming at the junction amounts to 4 bases on V and 0 bases on J, and the germline ends lie 21 bases apart. CDR1 and CDR2, per the germline V gene, are LGHNA and YSLEER. From cysteine to phenylalanine, the CDR3 is 18 amino acids long. The read is trimmed to its CDR3 DNA, 54 bases read in frame from base 1. From each donor, a single peripheral blood sample of about 120 mL on average was drawn into heparinised tubes. Naive, central memory, regulatory and stem cell-like memory CD4+ T cells were sorted on a BD FACSAria II using a panel including CD45RO, CCR7, CD25, CD127, CD95 and CD27. Purity was above 95% for every sorted population. PBMCs were isolated immediately by Lymphoprep density gradient centrifugation and stained directly without culture. Samples were stained and sorted in pairs, with one healthy donor and one patient per experiment, so that batch effects were minimized. The entire amount of isolated RNA was reverse transcribed using the High Capacity cDNA Reverse Transcription Kit, so the sequenced TCRB transcripts were expressed ones. Naive, central memory and regulatory T cell samples underwent deep immunoSEQ sequencing, averaging roughly 3.5 million total reads per sample. Sorted cells were lysed in RLT buffer, and RNA was extracted using DNase-treated RNeasy Micro or Mini kits according to cell number. To prevent cross-contamination, each cell subset was processed individually, whereas patient and healthy donor samples were processed jointly. The immunoSEQ multiplex PCR was used to amplify TCRB sequences from cDNA, generating 87-bp fragments that spanned the CDR3 region. Amplicons were sequenced on the Illumina HiSeq platform. The source study handled its data this way. PCR bias was computationally corrected using synthetic template baselines, reads within Hamming distance 2 were collapsed, and singletons that could not be merged were discarded. Reads were aligned against IMGT to assign V, D and J genes, CDR3 length and insertions or deletions at six rearrangement sites. Within each subset, clonotype counts were normalized to sorted cell number, and only after that were true diversity and Gini coefficients computed with the tcR R package. The overlap coefficient, calculated on TCRB nucleotide sequences, was used to measure repertoire sharing. As a proxy for the pre-selection repertoire, out-of-frame TCRB sequences from naive cells were analyzed. In TCRdb, the immuneACCESS table is reduced to in-frame sequences with V and J assigned. These tables do not hold every clone; where another copy was compared, an unresolved V gene accounts for under half, and the others remain unexplained. The V and J calls and clone size were taken over from that table, and D and trimming were inferred from the DNA. The sample has 600,000 to 650,000 clones on record, about 14% of them singletons. Under 0.095% of the sample belongs to the ten largest clones.

The sequence was obtained from a man between 18 and 29 years old in good health. The sequenced sample consisted of naive CD4+ T cells from blood. The label giving this sample's cell subset or site can be read as: true naive CD4+ T cells. This receptor chain uses TRBV4-3 and TRBJ1-2; 6 matching bases give a weak D call of TRBD1. The CDR3 loop reads CASSRSTGNSYANYGYTF. The DNA sequence is given as TGCGCCAGCAGCCGATCGACAGGAAACTCTTATGCTAACTATGGCTACACCTTC.